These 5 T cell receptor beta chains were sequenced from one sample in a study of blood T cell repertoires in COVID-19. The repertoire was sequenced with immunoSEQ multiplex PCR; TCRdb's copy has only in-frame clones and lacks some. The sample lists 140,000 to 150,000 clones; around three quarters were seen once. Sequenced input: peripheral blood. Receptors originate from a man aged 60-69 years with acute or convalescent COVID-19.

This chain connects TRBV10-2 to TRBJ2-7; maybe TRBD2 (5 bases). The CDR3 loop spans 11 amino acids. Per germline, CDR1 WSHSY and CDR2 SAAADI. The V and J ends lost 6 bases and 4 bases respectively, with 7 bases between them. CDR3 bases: TGCGCCAGCAGCCCGGGGTACGAGCAGTACTTC. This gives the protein CASSPGYEQYF.

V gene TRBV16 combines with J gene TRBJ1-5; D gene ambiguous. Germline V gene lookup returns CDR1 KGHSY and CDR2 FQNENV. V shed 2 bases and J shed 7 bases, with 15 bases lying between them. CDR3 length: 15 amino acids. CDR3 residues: CASSQSYGHEQPQHF. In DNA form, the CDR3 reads TGTGCCAGCAGCCAAAGTTATGGGCACGAACAGCCCCAGCATTTT. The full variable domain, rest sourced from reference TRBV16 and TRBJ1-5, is GEEVAQTPKHLVRGEGQKAKLYCAPIKGHSYVFWYQQVLKNEFKFLISFQNENVFDETGMPKERFSAKCLPNSPCSLEIQATKLEDSAVYFCASSQSYGHEQPQHFGDGTRLSIL.

The CDR3 DNA sequence: TGTGCCAGCAGCCAAGATCAACAGTTTAGCTACACCTTC. Its protein product is CASSQDQQFSYTF. V is TRBV4-2 and J is TRBJ1-2, with D hard to call. Germline V CDR1 and CDR2: LGHNA, YNFKEQ. V was shortened by 0 bases and J by 9 bases, with 11 bases between the two germline ends. This CDR3 spans 13 amino acids.

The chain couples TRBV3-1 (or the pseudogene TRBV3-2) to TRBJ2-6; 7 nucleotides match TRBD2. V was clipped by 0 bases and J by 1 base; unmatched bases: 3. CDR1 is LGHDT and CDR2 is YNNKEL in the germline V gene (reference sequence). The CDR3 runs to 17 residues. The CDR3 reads CASSQDTGGSGANVLTF. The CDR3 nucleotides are TGTGCCAGCAGCCAAGATACGGGGGGATCTGGGGCCAACGTCCTGACTTTC.

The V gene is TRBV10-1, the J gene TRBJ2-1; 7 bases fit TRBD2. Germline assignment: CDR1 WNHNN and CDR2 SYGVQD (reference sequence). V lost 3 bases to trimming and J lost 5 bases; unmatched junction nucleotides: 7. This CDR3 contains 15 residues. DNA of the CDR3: TGCGCCAGCAGTGACTGGCGGGAGAGCAACAATGAGCAGTTCTTC. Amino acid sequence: CASSDWRESNNEQFF.